This is a list of T cell receptor beta chains from one sample in a study of blood T cell repertoires in COVID-19. The protocol was immunoSEQ multiplex PCR, while the TCRdb copy is restricted to in-frame clones and leaves out a portion. The table has fewer than 80,000 clones, around nine tenths seen once; the top ten hold 5% to 7%. Sequenced sample: peripheral blood. Receptors were obtained from a human donor in a cohort sampled during active COVID-19. The CDR3 runs from the conserved cysteine through the conserved F or W. The order of the fields is D gene, clone size, J gene, V gene, CDR3 DNA, CDR3 protein. D genes are given only for firm matches. Clone size appears in some rows only: once, few, many, or a class for an expanded clone.

>-|-|TRBJ2-3|TRBV4-2
TGTGCCAGCAGCCCCGAATTAACCGGGAGCCGTCCCCATTTT
CASSPELTGSRPHF
>TRBD2|-|TRBJ2-2|TRBV18
TGTGCCAGCTCACTATCCGGGACTAGCGGGACCGGGGAGCTGTTTTTT
CASSLSGTSGTGELFF
>TRBD2|-|TRBJ2-7|TRBV28
TGTGCCAGCGACACAGCGGGATCCTCCTACGAGCAGTACTTC
CASDTAGSSYEQYF
>-|-|TRBJ2-3|TRBV14
TGTGCCAGCAGCCAATGGTCCGAGAATACGCAGTATTTT
CASSQWSENTQYF
>-|-|TRBJ1-1|TRBV6-5
TGTGCCAGCAGTTACTCGACCGGGTCGACTGAAGCTTTCTTT
CASSYSTGSTEAFF
>-|-|TRBJ2-3|TRBV7-2
TGTGCCAGCAGCTTTGAGCTGGATACGCAGTATTTT
CASSFELDTQYF
>TRBD1|-|TRBJ1-1|TRBV19
TGTGCCAGCCGTCCCGGGACAGGGAGCCACACTGAAGCTTTCTTT
CASRPGTGSHTEAFF
>-|-|TRBJ1-5|TRBV20-1
TGCAGTGCTAGTACCGGGGAGAACAATCAGCCCCAGCATTTT
CSASTGENNQPQHF
>TRBD2|-|TRBJ2-7|TRBV11-2
TGTGCCAGCAGCTCGGGACTATCCTACGAGCAGTACTTC
CASSSGLSYEQYF
>-|few|TRBJ1-1|TRBV5-5
TGTGCCAGCAGCTCGGATCGGGGTACAGAAGCTTTCTTT
CASSSDRGTEAFF
>TRBD2|-|TRBJ2-7|TRBV5-5
TGTGCCAGCAGCGCCGGGCCGACTAGCGGGAGTGAATTTTCCTACGAGCAGTACTTC
CASSAGPTSGSEFSYEQYF
>-|-|TRBJ1-2|TRBV7-3
TGTGCCAGCAGCTTAGCAGGGAACCGAGACTACACCTTC
CASSLAGNRDYTF
>-|once|TRBJ2-5|TRBV5-1
TGCGCCAGCAGCTTGGACTCCCAAGAGACCCAGTACTTC
CASSLDSQETQYF
>-|-|TRBJ1-2|TRBV5-6
TGTGCCAGCAGCTTGGCAGGCTATGGCTACACCTTC
CASSLAGYGYTF
>TRBD2|-|TRBJ2-1|TRBV9
TGTGCCAGCAGCGTGGCCGGACTAGCGGGTGACAATGAGCAGTTCTTC
CASSVAGLAGDNEQFF
>TRBD1|-|TRBJ2-7|TRBV6-2/TRBV6-3
TGTGCCAGCAGTTACAATCCCGGGACAGCAGTGGGGGAGCAGTACTTC
CASSYNPGTAVGEQYF
>-|-|TRBJ1-1|TRBV7-9
TGTGCCAGCAGCTCTCAAGGGGATTTAACTGAAGCTTTCTTT
CASSSQGDLTEAFF
>TRBD1|-|TRBJ2-7|TRBV5-4
TGTGCCAGCAGCGAAGGACAGGGGGCCCCCTACGAGCAGTACTTC
CASSEGQGAPYEQYF
>TRBD2|-|TRBJ2-1|TRBV19
TGTGCCAGTACTAGCGGGGGGCGATCCTACAATGAGCAGTTCTTC
CASTSGGRSYNEQFF
>-|-|TRBJ1-4|TRBV7-6
TGTGCCAGCAGCTCACCTCGGGGGGCAAAACTGTTTTTT
CASSSPRGAKLFF
>-|few|TRBJ2-5|TRBV7-7
TGTGCTAGCAGCCAGGGGCGGGCTATAAGACAAGAGACCCAGTACTTC
CASSQGRAIRQETQYF
>TRBD1|-|TRBJ2-2|TRBV2
TGTGCCAGCAGTGGGGGGACAGGGAGGAACACCGGGGAGCTGTTTTTT
CASSGGTGRNTGELFF
>-|-|TRBJ1-3|TRBV5-6
TGTGCCAGCAGCTTATCCCCTACCGGAAACACCATATATTTT
CASSLSPTGNTIYF
>TRBD2|-|TRBJ2-3|TRBV9
TGTGCCACGTCCGGGACTAGCAGTTCAGATACGCAGTATTTT
CATSGTSSSDTQYF
>-|-|TRBJ1-5|TRBV2
TGTGCCAGCATCCGGACTCCACCGGTTCAGCCCCAGCATTTT
CASIRTPPVQPQHF
>TRBD2|-|TRBJ2-7|TRBV3-1/TRBV3-2
TGTGCCAGCAGCCTACGGGGGGGGTTCGGGGAGCAGTACTTC
CASSLRGGFGEQYF
>TRBD2|once|TRBJ2-7|TRBV11-2
TGTGCCAGCAGCCTGATAGCGGGAGGGCCTTACGAGCAGTACTTC
CASSLIAGGPYEQYF
>TRBD2|once|TRBJ2-1|TRBV6-5
TGTGCCAGCAAGAGCGGGAGTGAGCAGTTCTTC
CASKSGSEQFF